This T cell receptor beta chain was profiled in a study of blood T cell repertoires in COVID-19. Looking at the study overall: Italy, Spain and the United States were the sources of the convalescent and acute COVID-19 samples. T cells, B-cell-depleted T cells, or PBMCs provided the cDNA or gDNA that served as material.

As processed by the authors: Amplified reference gene primers provided the basis for estimating nucleated cell counts. Here immunoSEQ multiplex PCR was the method, and the copy in TCRdb shows in-frame clones only, minus some. V and J calls and clone size are as listed in that table; D and trimming were resolved from the DNA. The table includes roughly 250,000 clones, roughly 90% detected once. The V segment lost 4 bases and the J segment 4 bases; nucleotides outside the gene matches: 8. Germline CDR1 SGHRS, CDR2 YFSETQ. CDR3 length equals 15 residues. The TCR sequence derives from a man in his 60s who had recovered from COVID-19. Source material: peripheral blood. This chain connects TRBV5-1 to TRBJ2-1, with 7 nucleotides matching TRBD1. In nucleotides, the CDR3 is TGCGCCAGCAGCCTGTCGGGGACAGCGTACAATGAGCAGTTCTTC. It specifies CASSLSGTAYNEQFF.